The source of this T cell receptor beta chain is a study of T cells expressing NK-cell markers. Across the study: It was sorted CD3+CD56+NKG2C+, CD3+CD56+NKG2C- and CD3+CD56-NKG2C+ T cells that supplied the TCR beta repertoires.

UMIs were included in TCR beta cDNA generated by 5'RACE template switching. TCRdb reprocessed the 5' RACE reads, keeping one entry per CDR3 protein, no DNA. The sample is made up of over 250,000 distinct CDR3 sequences, and the top ten hold around 4% of it. Sequences were obtained from blood T cells: a sorted CD56 or NKG2C T cell subset, CD4+ or CD8+ T cells, or bulk PBMC T cells (not recorded which). The clonotype was recovered from a woman aged 18 to 75 in good health.

The chain's CDR3 is CASSMKQGQPQHF. V is TRBV18 and J is TRBJ1-5; TCRdb proposes TRBD1, but this gene call is untestable without DNA. The length of the CDR3 is 13 residues. Per germline, CDR1 KGHSH and CDR2 LQKENI.